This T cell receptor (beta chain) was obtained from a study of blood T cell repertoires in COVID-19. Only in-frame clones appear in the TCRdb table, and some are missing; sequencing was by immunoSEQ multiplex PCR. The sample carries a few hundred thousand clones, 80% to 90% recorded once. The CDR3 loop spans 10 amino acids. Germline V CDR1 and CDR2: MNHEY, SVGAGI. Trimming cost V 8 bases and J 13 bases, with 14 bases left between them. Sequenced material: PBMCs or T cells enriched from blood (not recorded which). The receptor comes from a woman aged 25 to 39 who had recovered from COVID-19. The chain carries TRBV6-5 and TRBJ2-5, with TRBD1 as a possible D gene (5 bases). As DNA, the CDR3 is TGTGCCAGCGCCCATGACAGTATGTACTTC. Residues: CASAHDSMYF.